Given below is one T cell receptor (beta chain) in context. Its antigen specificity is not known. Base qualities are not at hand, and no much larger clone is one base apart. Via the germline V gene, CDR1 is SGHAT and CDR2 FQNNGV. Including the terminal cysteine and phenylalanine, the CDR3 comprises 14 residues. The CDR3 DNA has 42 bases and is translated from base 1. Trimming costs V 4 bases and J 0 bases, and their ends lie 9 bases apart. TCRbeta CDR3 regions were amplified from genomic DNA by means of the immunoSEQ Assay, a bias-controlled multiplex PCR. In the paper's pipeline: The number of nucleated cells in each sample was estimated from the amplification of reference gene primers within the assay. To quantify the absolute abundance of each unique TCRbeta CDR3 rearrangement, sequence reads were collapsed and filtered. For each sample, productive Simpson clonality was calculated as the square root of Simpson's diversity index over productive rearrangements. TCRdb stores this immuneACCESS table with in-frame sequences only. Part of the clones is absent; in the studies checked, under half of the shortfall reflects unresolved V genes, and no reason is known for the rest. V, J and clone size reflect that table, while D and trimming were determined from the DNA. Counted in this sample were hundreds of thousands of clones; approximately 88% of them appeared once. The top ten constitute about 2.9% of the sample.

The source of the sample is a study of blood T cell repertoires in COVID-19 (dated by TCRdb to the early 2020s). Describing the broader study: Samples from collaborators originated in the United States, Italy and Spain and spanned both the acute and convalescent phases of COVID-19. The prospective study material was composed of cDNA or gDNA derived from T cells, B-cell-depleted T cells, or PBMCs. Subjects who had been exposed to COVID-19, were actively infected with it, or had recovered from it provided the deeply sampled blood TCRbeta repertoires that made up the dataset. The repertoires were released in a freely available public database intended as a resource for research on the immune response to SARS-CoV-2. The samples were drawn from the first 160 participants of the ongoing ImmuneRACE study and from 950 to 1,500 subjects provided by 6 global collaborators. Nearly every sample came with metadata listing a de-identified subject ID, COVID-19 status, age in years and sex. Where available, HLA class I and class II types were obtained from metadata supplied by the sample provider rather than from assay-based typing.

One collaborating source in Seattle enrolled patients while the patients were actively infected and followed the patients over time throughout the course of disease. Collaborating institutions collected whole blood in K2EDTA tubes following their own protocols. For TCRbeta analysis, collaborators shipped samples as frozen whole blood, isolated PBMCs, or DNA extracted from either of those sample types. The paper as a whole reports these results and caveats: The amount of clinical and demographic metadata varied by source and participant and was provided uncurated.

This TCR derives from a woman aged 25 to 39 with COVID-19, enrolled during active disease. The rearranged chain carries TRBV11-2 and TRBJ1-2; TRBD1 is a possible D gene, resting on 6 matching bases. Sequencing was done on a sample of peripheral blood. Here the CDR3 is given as CASSYAGANYGYTF. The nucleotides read TGTGCCAGCAGCTATGCAGGGGCTAACTATGGCTACACCTTC.